A single sample is the source of the 2 T cell receptor beta chains below, sequenced in a study of beta chain features in type 1 diabetes. The entirety of the isolated RNA underwent reverse transcription, so expressed TCRB transcripts were sequenced. Clones were read by immunoSEQ multiplex PCR, and TCRdb kept only the in-frame ones, dropping some. The table records 30,000 to 40,000 clones, roughly two thirds of them present only once. Sequenced material: Tregs from blood. The source of these receptors is a woman aged 25 to 39 in good health.

This sequence joins TRBV7-3 and TRBJ2-3; D remains ambiguous. From germline, CDR1 is SGHTA and CDR2 FQGTGA. This CDR3 region has 17 residues. V shed 5 bases and J shed 0 bases, with 18 bases lying between them. The chain's CDR3 is CASSQQYSSSSTDTQYF. DNA of the CDR3: TGTGCCAGCAGCCAACAGTACAGTTCCTCTAGCACAGATACGCAGTATTTT.

The chain combines TRBV15 with TRBJ2-7; 10 bases match TRBD1. With V trimmed by 5 bases and J by 2 bases, 6 bases remained unmatched. This CDR3 comprises 15 residues. Germline V gene lookup returns CDR1 LNHNV and CDR2 YYDKDF (reference sequence). The CDR3 here is CATSPGTGETYEQYF. CDR3 in DNA: TGTGCCACCAGCCCTGGGACAGGGGAAACCTACGAGCAGTACTTC.